These 18 T cell receptor beta chains were all obtained from the same sample, sequenced in a study of T cell clones after liver transplantation. Profiled with immunoSEQ multiplex PCR; TCRdb holds only in-frame clones, not every one. The sample holds roughly 12,000 clones; roughly 70% are singletons and the top ten take 31%. The sample in question was CD8+ T cells from blood, obtained at the 22-month timepoint. These receptors were obtained from a human patient who received a liver transplant. Some T cells may be transferred from the graft donor.

This clone was found many times. The CDR3 sequence: CASTGAGAQETQYF. The CDR3 DNA is TGTGCCAGCACTGGGGCAGGGGCACAAGAGACCCAGTACTTC. The V call is TRBV7-9, the J call TRBJ2-5; possibly TRBD1 for D (6 bases). Germline CDR1 and CDR2: SEHNR and FQNEAQ (reference sequence). Trimming removed 7 bases from V and 2 bases from J, with 14 bases in between. The CDR3 covers 14 residues.

The chain joins TRBV11-2 to TRBJ2-7; D remains unclear. Trimming removed 7 bases at V and 5 bases at J, with 9 bases between. Germline V gives CDR1 SGHAT, CDR2 FQNNGV. The CDR3 totals 11 residues. DNA for the CDR3: TGTGCCAGCACTACGGGCAACGAGCAGTACTTC. Its translation: CASTTGNEQYF.

The chain couples TRBV5-4 to TRBJ1-3; D ambiguous. The V and J ends lost 4 bases and 1 base respectively, with 9 bases between them. Germline CDR1 and CDR2: SGHNT and YYREEE (reference sequence). The CDR3 runs 14 residues. DNA for the CDR3: TGTGCCAGCAGCCCCACGGAGTCTGGAAACACCATATATTTT. Amino acid sequence: CASSPTESGNTIYF.

This clone is medium-sized. The same CDR3 arises from other DNA sequences in this sample as well. The chain links TRBV6-1 to TRBJ1-5; D is uncertain. V was cut by 0 bases and J by 4 bases, with 4 bases left in between. The V gene's germline CDR1 is MNHNS and CDR2 SASEGT. The CDR3 covers 13 residues. As DNA, the CDR3 is TGTGCCAGCAGTGAAGCGTTGAATCAGCCCCAGCATTTT. Translating it yields CASSEALNQPQHF.

The chain employs TRBV4-1 and TRBJ2-3; D is possibly TRBD2 (6 bases). From germline, CDR1 is MGHRA and CDR2 YSYEKL. V was clipped by 4 bases and J by 5 bases, with 7 bases between them. This CDR3 region has 12 residues. CDR3 in DNA: TGCGCCAGCAGCCTGGGGGGAGATACGCAGTATTTT. Encoded protein: CASSLGGDTQYF.

The V gene is TRBV20-1, the J gene TRBJ2-1, with TRBD1 as a possible D gene (5 bases). V lost 6 bases, J lost 9 bases, and 12 bases lay in between. The CDR3 extends over 11 amino acids. Looked up from germline, CDR1 is DFQATT and CDR2 is SNEGSKA (reference sequence). The CDR3 coding sequence is TGCAGTGCGACCAGGGTAGGTGAGCAGTTCTTC. This sequence encodes CSATRVGEQFF.

The V and J genes are TRBV27 and TRBJ2-7, with 7 bases lining up with TRBD1. The V and J ends lost 2 bases and 4 bases, in that order; junction bases with no gene match: 5. Per germline, CDR1 MNHEY and CDR2 SMNVEV (reference sequence). This CDR3 spans 14 amino acids. The CDR3 nucleotides read TGTGCCAGCAGTTTACGAGGGGGCTCTTACGAGCAGTACTTC. Protein sequence: CASSLRGGSYEQYF.

This clone was counted once. The chain joins TRBV27 to TRBJ2-1, with D unresolved. Germline CDR1 MNHEY, CDR2 SMNVEV (reference sequence). This CDR3 contains 12 residues. Trimming took 9 bases from V and 1 from J, leaving 7 bases between them. This CDR3 reads CASGESYNEQFF. The CDR3 DNA reads as TGTGCCAGTGGGGAATCCTACAATGAGCAGTTCTTC.

A few counts support this clone. V and J are TRBV27 and TRBJ1-5; D uncertain. The V gene lost 5 bases and the J gene lost 5 bases, with 10 bases spanning the gap. The CDR3 is made up of 13 amino acids. The germline CDR1 and CDR2 sequences are MNHEY and SMNVEV (reference sequence). CDR3 nucleotides: TGTGCCAGCAGTACAGAGGGAGATCAGCCCCAGCATTTT. It encodes CASSTEGDQPQHF.

This chain links TRBV5-6 with TRBJ2-7; 10 positions agree with TRBD1. CDR3 length equals 14 residues. V lost 2 bases, J lost 4 bases, and 3 bases stayed unmatched. Germline V gene data show CDR1 as SGHDT and CDR2 as YYEEEE. DNA for the CDR3: TGTGCCAGCAGCTTCGGACAGGGGGGATACGAGCAGTACTTC. It specifies CASSFGQGGYEQYF. Supplemented by reference TRBV5-6 and TRBJ2-7, the full variable domain reads DAGVTQSPTHLIKTRGQQVTLRCSPKSGHDTVSWYQQALGQGPQFIFQYYEEEERQRGNFPDRFSGHQFPNYSSELNVNALLLGDSALYLCASSFGQGGYEQYFGPGTRLTVT.

This CDR3 is CASSLTGQGADYGYTF. The CDR3 DNA follows: TGTGCCAGCAGCTTAACGGGACAGGGGGCGGACTATGGCTACACCTTC. V usage is TRBV7-9 and J usage is TRBJ1-2; 12 positions agree with TRBD1. This CDR3 region has 16 residues. V shed 2 bases and J 3 bases; nucleotides not matched to a gene: 4. Looked up from germline, CDR1 is SEHNR and CDR2 is FQNEAQ (reference sequence).

J is TRBJ2-7 and V is TRBV6-1; TRBD2 matches 7 bases. The length of the CDR3 is 20 residues. Germline V lookup: CDR1 MNHNS, CDR2 SASEGT. The trim removed 2 bases at V and 2 bases at J, leaving 21 bases unmatched. The CDR3 region is CASSELGTAPGLADPYEQYF. The DNA for the CDR3 is TGTGCCAGCAGTGAATTGGGTACAGCGCCTGGGCTAGCGGACCCCTACGAGCAGTACTTC.

The chain couples TRBV19 to TRBJ1-2, with D possibly being TRBD1 (5 bases). Germline V gene data show CDR1 as LNHDA and CDR2 as SQIVND (reference sequence). Trimming stripped 6 bases from V and 5 bases from J, with 13 bases between. This CDR3 comprises 13 residues. In nucleotides, the CDR3 is TGTGCCAGTAGCCCCTCTGGGGGATATGGCTACACCTTC. Amino acid sequence: CASSPSGGYGYTF.

The chain couples TRBV9 to TRBJ2-1, with 7 nucleotides matching TRBD2. J was trimmed by 4 bases and V by 3 bases; bases with no gene match: 7. Germline loops: CDR1 SGDLS, CDR2 YYNGEE. CDR3 length: 15 amino acids. CDR3 bases: TGTGCCAGCAGCGCAGCCTTCGGGGGGTACAATGAGCAGTTCTTC. Translation: CASSAAFGGYNEQFF.

The chain has TRBV5-6 and TRBJ1-4, with D tentatively TRBD1 (6 bases). CDR1 SGHDT and CDR2 YYEEEE come from the germline V gene. V dropped 4 bases and J dropped 3 bases, with 10 bases sitting between them. The CDR3 has 14 residues. Here the CDR3 reads CASSLGQSNEKLFF. The CDR3 nucleotides read TGTGCCAGCAGCCTCGGACAGTCTAATGAAAAACTGTTTTTT.

This sequence joins TRBV6-4 and TRBJ2-1; the match to TRBD2 covers 12 bases. The germline gives CDR1 MRHNA, CDR2 SNTAGT. This CDR3 is 15 amino acids long. V shed 6 bases and J 8 bases; nucleotides not matched to a gene: 8. CDR3 in amino acids: CASSQSSGGAYEQFF. The CDR3 bases are TGTGCCAGCAGCCAATCTAGCGGGGGGGCCTATGAGCAGTTCTTC.

The V and J genes are TRBV27 and TRBJ2-2; D call uncertain. Trimming shortened V by 2 bases and J by 4 bases, and 5 bases separated the two germline ends. Germline CDR1 MNHEY, CDR2 SMNVEV (reference sequence). The CDR3 is made up of 13 amino acids. CDR3 amino acids: CASSLVGTGELFF. DNA for the CDR3: TGTGCCAGCAGTTTAGTAGGCACCGGGGAGCTGTTTTTT.

The chain couples TRBV11-3 to TRBJ2-6; 10 bases are shared with TRBD1. Germline trimming cut 5 bases from V and 1 base from J; bases unmatched to any gene: 5. CDR1 is SGHNT and CDR2 is YENEEA in the germline V gene. The CDR3 extends over 17 amino acids. This chain's CDR3 is CASSDRTGGSGANVLTF. For the CDR3, the DNA is TGTGCCAGCAGCGACAGGACAGGGGGGTCTGGGGCCAACGTCCTGACTTTC.